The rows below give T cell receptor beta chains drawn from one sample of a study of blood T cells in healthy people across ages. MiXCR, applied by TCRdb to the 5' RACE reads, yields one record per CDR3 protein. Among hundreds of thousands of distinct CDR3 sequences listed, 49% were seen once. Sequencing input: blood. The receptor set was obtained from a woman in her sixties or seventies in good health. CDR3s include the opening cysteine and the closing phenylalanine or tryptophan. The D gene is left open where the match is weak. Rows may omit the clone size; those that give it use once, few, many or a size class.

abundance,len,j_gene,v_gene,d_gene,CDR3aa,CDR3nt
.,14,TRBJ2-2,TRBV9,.,CASSVGGVTGELFF,TGTGCCAGCAGCGTCGGCGGGGTCACCGGGGAGCTGTTTTTT
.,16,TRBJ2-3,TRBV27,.,CASSLRPGRPADTQYF,TGTGCCAGCAGTTTACGACCGGGACGTCCCGCAGATACGCAGTATTTT
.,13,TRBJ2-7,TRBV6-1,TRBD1,CASRTTGMYEQYF,TGTGCCAGCAGGACGACAGGGATGTACGAGCAGTACTTC
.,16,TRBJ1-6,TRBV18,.,CASSRSGLSYNSPLHF,TGTGCCAGCTCACGCTCCGGGCTATCCTATAATTCACCCCTCCACTTT
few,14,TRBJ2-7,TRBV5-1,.,CASSRDLGNYEQYF,TGCGCCAGTTCAAGGGATCTTGGGAACTACGAGCAGTACTTC
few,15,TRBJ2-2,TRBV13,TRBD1,CASSELQGDTGELFF,TGTGCCAGCAGCGAATTACAGGGGGACACCGGGGAGCTGTTTTTT
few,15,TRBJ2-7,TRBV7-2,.,CASSPEMGPIYEQYF,TGTGCCAGCAGCCCCGAAATGGGACCTATCTACGAGCAGTACTTC
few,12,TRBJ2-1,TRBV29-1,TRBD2,CSVAGVGGEQFF,TGCAGCGTAGCGGGAGTGGGCGGTGAGCAGTTCTTC
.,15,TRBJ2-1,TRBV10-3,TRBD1,CAISEEDRGLNEQFF,TGTGCCATCAGTGAGGAGGACAGGGGGCTGAATGAGCAGTTCTTC
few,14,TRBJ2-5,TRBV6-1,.,CASSGRLSKETQYF,TGTGCCAGCAGTGGACGACTATCTAAAGAGACCCAGTACTTC
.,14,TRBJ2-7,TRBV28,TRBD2,CASARGGGSLEQYF,TGTGCCAGCGCTCGGGGGGGAGGCTCCCTCGAGCAGTACTTC
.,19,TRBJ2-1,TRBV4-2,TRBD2,CASSQKLSGGSGAYNEQFF,TGTGCCAGCAGCCAGAAACTTTCGGGCGGGAGCGGAGCATACAATGAGCAGTTCTTC
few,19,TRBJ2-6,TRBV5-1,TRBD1,CASSFLSGQGIAGANVLTF,TGCGCCAGCAGCTTCCTATCGGGACAGGGAATCGCTGGGGCCAACGTCCTGACTTTC
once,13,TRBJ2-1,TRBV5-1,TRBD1,CASSLGQGTEQFF,TGCGCCAGCAGCTTGGGACAGGGGACTGAGCAGTTCTTC
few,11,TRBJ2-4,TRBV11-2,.,CASSFSSHKYF,TGTGCCAGCAGCTTTTCTAGCCATAAGTACTTC
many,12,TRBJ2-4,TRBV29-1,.,CSVEEGAGIQYF,TGCAGCGTTGAAGAGGGAGCTGGCATTCAGTACTTC
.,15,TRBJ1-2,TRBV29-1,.,CSVGGRGRANYGYTF,TGCAGCGTTGGGGGGAGGGGTCGGGCTAACTATGGCTACACCTTC
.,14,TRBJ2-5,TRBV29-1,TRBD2,CSVDHSGREDEQYF,TGCAGCGTTGACCATAGCGGGAGGGAAGATGAGCAGTACTTC
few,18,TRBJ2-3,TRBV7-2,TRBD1,CASSSPPGTAPNTDTQYF,TGTGCCAGCAGCTCTCCCCCCGGGACAGCGCCAAACACAGATACGCAGTATTTT
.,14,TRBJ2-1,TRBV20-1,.,CSARRLGAHNEQFF,TGCAGTGCTAGACGACTAGGTGCCCACAATGAGCAGTTCTTC
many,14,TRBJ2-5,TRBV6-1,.,CASSEPEGGEAQYF,TGTGCCAGCAGTGAACCAGAGGGGGGCGAGGCCCAGTACTTC
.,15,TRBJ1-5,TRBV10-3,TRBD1,CAINDRGLGNQPQHF,TGTGCCATCAATGACAGGGGGCTAGGCAATCAGCCCCAGCATTTT
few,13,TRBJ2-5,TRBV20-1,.,CSAVQGFAETQYF,TGCAGTGCTGTACAGGGTTTTGCAGAGACCCAGTACTTC
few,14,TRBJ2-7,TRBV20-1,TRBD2,CSAQRLAGPYEQYF,TGCAGTGCACAAAGACTAGCGGGGCCCTACGAGCAGTACTTC
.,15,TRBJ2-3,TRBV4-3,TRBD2,CASSVSGSLVDTQYF,TGCGCCAGCAGCGTTAGCGGGAGCTTAGTAGATACGCAGTATTTT
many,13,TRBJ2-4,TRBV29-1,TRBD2,CSVGGGTVNIQYF,TGCAGCGTTGGGGGGGGTACGGTCAACATTCAGTACTTC
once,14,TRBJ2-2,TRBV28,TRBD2,CASSRAGVAGELFF,TGTGCCAGCAGTCGTGCGGGGGTGGCCGGGGAGCTGTTTTTT
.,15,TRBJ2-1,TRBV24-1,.,CATSDLQGKGDEQFF,TGTGCCACCAGTGATTTGCAGGGAAAAGGGGATGAGCAGTTCTTC
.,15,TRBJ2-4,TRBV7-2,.,CASSYPGVAKNIQYF,TGTGCCAGCAGTTACCCGGGAGTAGCCAAAAACATTCAGTACTTC
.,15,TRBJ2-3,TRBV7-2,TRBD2,CASSILGGATDTQYF,TGTGCCAGCAGCATCCTCGGGGGGGCCACAGATACGCAGTATTTT
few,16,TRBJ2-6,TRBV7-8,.,CASSSSSGTGANVLTF,TGTGCCAGCAGCTCCTCATCAGGGACTGGGGCCAACGTCCTGACTTTC
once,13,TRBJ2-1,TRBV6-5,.,CASRRAASYEQFF,TGTGCCAGCAGACGAGCTGCTAGTTACGAGCAGTTCTTC
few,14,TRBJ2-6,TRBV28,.,CASSGLFGANVLTF,TGTGCCAGCAGTGGGTTATTCGGGGCCAACGTCCTGACTTTC
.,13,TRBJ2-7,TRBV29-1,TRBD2,CSVLGVAGVEQYF,TGCAGCGTTCTCGGAGTAGCGGGAGTCGAGCAGTACTTC
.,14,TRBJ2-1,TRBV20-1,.,CSARTTLSYNEQFF,TGCAGTGCTAGGACCACCCTCTCCTACAATGAGCAGTTCTTC
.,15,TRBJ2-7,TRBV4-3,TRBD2,CASSPGTSGGFEQYF,TGCGCCAGCAGCCCGGGGACTAGCGGGGGTTTCGAGCAGTACTTC
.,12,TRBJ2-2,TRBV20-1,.,CSARSRPGELFF,TGCAGTGCTAGGTCTAGGCCCGGGGAGCTGTTTTTT
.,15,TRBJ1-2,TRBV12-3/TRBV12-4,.,CASSDPGPGPRGYTF,TGTGCCAGCAGTGATCCGGGACCTGGCCCCCGCGGCTACACCTTC
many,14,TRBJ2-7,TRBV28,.,CASSSLSVGYEQYF,TGTGCCAGCAGCTCGCTCTCTGTCGGGTACGAGCAGTACTTC
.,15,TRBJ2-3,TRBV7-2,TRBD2,CASSRLAGALGGQYF,TGTGCCAGCAGTCGACTAGCGGGAGCCCTGGGGGGGCAGTATTTT
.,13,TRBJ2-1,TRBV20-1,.,CSASGWGYNEQFF,TGCAGTGCTAGCGGGTGGGGTTACAATGAGCAGTTCTTC
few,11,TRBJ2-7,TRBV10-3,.,CAIGMDDEQYF,TGTGCCATCGGTATGGACGACGAGCAGTACTTC
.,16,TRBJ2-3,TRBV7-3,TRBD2,CASSLRASGRAFTQYF,TGTGCCAGCAGCTTAAGGGCTAGCGGGAGGGCCTTTACGCAGTATTTT
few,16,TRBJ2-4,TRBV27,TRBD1,CASSLATGGGLNIQYF,TGTGCCAGCAGTCTCGCAACAGGGGGCGGGTTAAACATTCAGTACTTC
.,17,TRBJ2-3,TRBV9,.,CASSDASGGAYLDTQYF,TGTGCCAGCAGCGATGCGTCGGGCGGGGCCTATTTGGATACGCAGTATTTT
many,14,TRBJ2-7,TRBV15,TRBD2,CATSRDRGGSEQYF,TGTGCCACCAGCAGAGATCGCGGGGGGTCCGAGCAGTACTTC
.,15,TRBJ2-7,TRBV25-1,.,CASSDSRLSLYEQYF,TGTGCCAGCAGTGACTCTAGGTTGTCCCTCTATGAGCAGTACTTC
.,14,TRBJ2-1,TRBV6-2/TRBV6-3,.,CASSFTEIGDEQFF,TGTGCCAGCAGTTTCACAGAGATTGGCGATGAGCAGTTCTTC
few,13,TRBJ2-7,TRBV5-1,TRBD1,CASTTGTGNEQYF,TGCGCCAGCACAACCGGGACAGGGAACGAGCAGTACTTC
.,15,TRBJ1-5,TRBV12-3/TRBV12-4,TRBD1,CASRAKTGRNQPQHF,TGTGCCAGCAGAGCCAAGACAGGGCGCAATCAGCCCCAGCATTTT
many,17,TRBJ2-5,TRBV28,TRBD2,CASSLGRGTSGQETQYF,TGTGCCAGCAGCCTAGGTCGCGGGACTAGCGGACAAGAGACCCAGTACTTC
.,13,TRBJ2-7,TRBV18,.,CASSNLGYNEQYF,TGTGCCAGCTCAAATTTGGGCTACAATGAGCAGTACTTC
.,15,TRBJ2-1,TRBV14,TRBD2,CASSLPSGSRNEQFF,TGTGCCAGCAGCCTACCTAGCGGGAGCAGGAATGAGCAGTTCTTC
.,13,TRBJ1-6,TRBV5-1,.,CASSLSFLSPLHF,TGCGCCAGCAGCTTATCTTTCCTGTCACCCCTCCACTTT
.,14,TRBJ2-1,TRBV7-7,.,CAGSPAEGRNEQFF,TGTGCCGGCAGCCCCGCGGAGGGAAGGAATGAGCAGTTCTTC